This T cell receptor beta chain was retrieved from a study of OX40 agonist ivuxolimab in advanced cancers. This CDR3 comprises 13 residues. V lost 2 bases and J lost 6, with 8 bases in between. Per the germline V gene, CDR1 is SNHLY and CDR2 is FYNNEI. As concerns this clone: What it recognizes is unknown.

Only in-frame clones appear in the TCRdb table, and some are missing; sequencing was by immunoSEQ multiplex PCR. The top ten hold around 71% of the sample, which has about 18,000 clones, about 88% seen once. General study results and limits: Partial responders dosed at 0.1-3.0 mg/kg displayed clonal expansion ranking among the lowest.

The chain employs TRBV2 and TRBJ1-3; D gene unclear. This clonotype originated in an adult with an advanced solid tumor such as melanoma, head and neck, liver or kidney cancer. The material sequenced was CD4+ or CD8+ T cells sorted from blood, taken in a trial of the OX40 agonist ivuxolimab. The CDR3 DNA is TGTGCCAGCAGTGAATCGGGGTTAAACACCATATATTTT. Its translation: CASSESGLNTIYF. Using reference TRBV2 and TRBJ1-3 for the parts outside the CDR3, the full variable domain is EPEVTQTPSHQVTQMGQEVILRCVPISNHLYFYWYRQILGQKVEFLVSFYNNEISEKSEIFDDQFSVERPDGSNFTLKIRSTKLEDSAMYFCASSESGLNTIYFGEGSWLTVV.